Listed below are T cell receptor beta chains from one sample, sequenced in a study of cytomegalovirus exposure and HLA in healthy donors. The assay was immunoSEQ multiplex PCR, and TCRdb's table has in-frame clones only and misses some. The sample records about 200,000 clones, around three quarters being singletons. Source material: PBMCs. The receptors stem from a man aged 30-40 years in good health and CMV-seronegative. CDR3s include the opening cysteine and the closing phenylalanine or tryptophan. A D gene is named only where the DNA matches it firmly. Clone size is given for some rows only: seen once, a few or many times, or a class if the clone is expanded.

j_call clone_size v_call d_call cdr3_aa cdr3_nt
TRBJ1-5 - TRBV4-2 TRBD1 CASSHETGTGQPQHF TGTGCCAGCAGCCATGAAACCGGGACAGGGCAGCCCCAGCATTTT
TRBJ1-5 - TRBV27 TRBD1 CASSFRQGAKGNQPQHF TGTGCCAGCAGTTTTAGACAGGGGGCTAAGGGCAATCAGCCCCAGCATTTT
TRBJ2-5 - TRBV6-6 TRBD2 CASSSPAGVGETQYF TGTGCCAGCAGTTCCCCGGCGGGAGTTGGGGAGACCCAGTACTTC
TRBJ2-1 - TRBV5-1 TRBD2 CASSLVSGRATYNEQFF TGCGCCAGCAGCTTGGTAAGCGGGAGGGCCACCTACAATGAGCAGTTCTTC
TRBJ2-5 - TRBV9 TRBD1 CASSVVGQGATQYF TGTGCCAGCAGCGTAGTAGGACAGGGGGCGACCCAGTACTTC
TRBJ2-7 - TRBV11-2 TRBD1 CASSRQGPEQYF TGTGCCAGCAGCCGACAGGGACCCGAGCAGTACTTC
TRBJ1-1 - TRBV20-1 - CSATALEAFF TGCAGTGCTACCGCGTTAGAAGCTTTCTTT
TRBJ1-2 - TRBV6-5 - CASSYLRGSYGYTF TGTGCCAGCAGTTACTTAAGGGGCTCCTATGGCTACACCTTC
TRBJ2-1 once TRBV4-1 TRBD2 CASSLRLANEQFF TGCGCCAGCAGCCTACGACTAGCTAATGAGCAGTTCTTC
TRBJ2-7 - TRBV6-5 - CASTKRDEQYF TGTGCCAGCACCAAACGCGACGAGCAGTACTTC
TRBJ2-1 - TRBV5-1 - CASSLESSYNEQFF TGCGCCAGCAGCTTGGAGAGCTCCTACAATGAGCAGTTCTTC
TRBJ2-1 - TRBV7-9 - CASSNYANEQFF TGTGCCAGCAGCAACTATGCCAATGAGCAGTTCTTC
TRBJ2-7 - TRBV14 - CASSRGGLAPHEQYF TGTGCCAGCAGCCGAGGGGGTCTAGCCCCACACGAGCAGTACTTC
TRBJ2-2 few TRBV5-1 - CASSLLGGKNTGELFF TGCGCCAGCAGCCTCTTAGGCGGGAAAAACACCGGGGAGCTGTTTTTT
TRBJ1-1 - TRBV5-1 TRBD1 CASSRTGTGGKENTEAFF TGCGCCAGCAGCCGAACCGGGACAGGGGGAAAGGAGAACACTGAAGCTTTCTTT
TRBJ2-4 - TRBV2 - CASSDEQVGLAKNIQYF TGTGCCAGCAGTGACGAGCAGGTGGGCCTTGCCAAAAACATTCAGTACTTC
TRBJ1-5 - TRBV16 - CASSQSGFQPQHF TGTGCCAGCAGCCAATCCGGGTTTCAGCCCCAGCATTTT
TRBJ1-6 - TRBV10-3 - CATAYRSYNSPLHF TGTGCCACCGCCTACCGATCCTATAATTCACCCCTCCACTTT
TRBJ1-1 - TRBV28 - CASSLVTGPNTEAFF TGTGCCAGCAGTTTAGTAACAGGCCCGAACACTGAAGCTTTCTTT
TRBJ2-2 - TRBV27 - CASSMGATGELFF TGTGCCAGCAGCATGGGGGCGACCGGGGAGCTGTTTTTT
TRBJ1-2 - TRBV28 - CASSFRQAYGYTF TGTGCCAGCAGTTTCAGACAGGCCTATGGCTACACCTTC
TRBJ2-3 few TRBV9 - CASSVVSTDTQYF TGTGCCAGCAGCGTAGTAAGCACAGATACGCAGTATTTT
TRBJ1-1 - TRBV6-5 - CASSYFRGNTEAFF TGTGCCAGCAGTTACTTTCGAGGGAACACTGAAGCTTTCTTT
TRBJ2-7 - TRBV5-4 - CASSSPGGSRSYEQYF TGTGCCAGCAGCTCCCCGGGTGGGTCGCGCTCCTACGAGCAGTACTTC
TRBJ1-1 - TRBV5-1 - CASSESWNTEAFF TGCGCCAGCAGCGAGAGTTGGAACACTGAAGCTTTCTTT
TRBJ1-1 - TRBV9 - CASSVALGREAFF TGTGCCAGCAGCGTAGCCCTGGGGAGGGAAGCTTTCTTT
TRBJ2-3 - TRBV19 - CASRAAYSTDTQYF TGTGCCAGTAGGGCGGCTTACAGCACAGATACGCAGTATTTT
TRBJ1-3 - TRBV11-1 - CASSPPGERVVSGNTIYF TGTGCCAGCAGCCCCCCAGGGGAGAGGGTGGTCTCTGGAAACACCATATATTTT
TRBJ2-3 - TRBV5-1 - CASSLDGNTDTQYF TGCGCCAGCAGCTTGGACGGTAACACAGATACGCAGTATTTT
TRBJ2-1 - TRBV29-1 TRBD2 CSVVGLAGVGEQFF TGCAGCGTTGTAGGGCTAGCGGGAGTTGGTGAGCAGTTCTTC
TRBJ2-3 once TRBV6-1 - CASSADRFSTDTQYF TGTGCCAGCAGCGCCGACAGGTTTAGCACAGATACGCAGTATTTT
TRBJ1-6 - TRBV6-5 - CASSYSWQGGSPLHF TGTGCCAGCAGTTACTCGTGGCAGGGTGGTTCACCCCTCCACTTT
TRBJ2-7 - TRBV28 TRBD2 CASKMVLAGGTKVYEQYF TGTGCCAGCAAGATGGTGCTAGCGGGAGGGACGAAAGTCTACGAGCAGTACTTC
TRBJ2-1 once TRBV19 - CASSTPQGMGTYNEQFF TGTGCCAGTAGTACGCCCCAGGGCATGGGGACCTACAATGAGCAGTTCTTC
TRBJ2-7 - TRBV30 TRBD1 CAWSAGQGLEQYF TGTGCCTGGAGTGCGGGACAGGGGTTAGAGCAGTACTTC
TRBJ1-6 - TRBV5-1 - CASSLVSVRDNSPLHF TGCGCCAGCAGCTTGGTGTCGGTGAGGGATAATTCACCCCTCCACTTT
TRBJ1-1 - TRBV21-1 - CASPERGGAGTEAFF TGTGCCAGCCCCGAAAGAGGTGGGGCTGGCACTGAAGCTTTCTTT
TRBJ2-7 - TRBV27 TRBD2 CASSLSLAENNEQYF TGTGCCAGCAGTTTAAGCCTAGCGGAGAATAACGAGCAGTACTTC
TRBJ2-1 - TRBV29-1 - CSVEVISRLTNEQFF TGCAGCGTTGAAGTAATTTCGCGACTGACGAATGAGCAGTTCTTC
TRBJ1-5 - TRBV6-6 - CASSYEGVQPQHF TGTGCCAGCAGTTACGAGGGAGTTCAGCCCCAGCATTTT
TRBJ2-1 - TRBV6-4 TRBD1 CASSDGRGSTNEQFF TGTGCCAGCAGTGACGGCAGGGGGAGTACGAATGAGCAGTTCTTC
TRBJ2-1 - TRBV27 TRBD1 CASSPWRTGGSEQFF TGTGCCAGCAGTCCCTGGAGGACAGGGGGGTCTGAGCAGTTCTTC
TRBJ2-3 few TRBV5-1 - CASSFSRDTQYF TGCGCCAGCAGCTTCTCTCGGGATACGCAGTATTTT